The clone carrying this T cell receptor (beta chain) was detected a few times. Its target is unknown. The sample belongs to a study of response to subunit inactivated influenza vaccine. Findings of the study overall: New T cells are recruited in small numbers by each seasonal influenza vaccination, according to the authors' suggestion.

Trimming stripped 0 bases from V and 0 bases from J, with 9 bases between. CDR3 length equals 15 residues. Germline assignment: CDR1 MDHEN and CDR2 SYDVKM. TCRdb fed the RT-PCR reads into MiXCR, producing one record per CDR3 protein. The sample consists of about 190,000 distinct CDR3 sequences, under 15% of them appearing once. The clonotype comes from a man aged 45 to 65 who received an inactivated influenza vaccine. The V and J genes are TRBV28 and TRBJ2-7, with TRBD1 as a possible D gene (5 bases). Here the sequenced sample was CD8+ T cells sorted from PBMCs, taken roughly 5 days after vaccination. The CDR3 loop is CASSLWGQISYEQYF. In DNA, the CDR3 is TGTGCCAGCAGTTTATGGGGGCAGATCTCCTACGAGCAGTACTTC.